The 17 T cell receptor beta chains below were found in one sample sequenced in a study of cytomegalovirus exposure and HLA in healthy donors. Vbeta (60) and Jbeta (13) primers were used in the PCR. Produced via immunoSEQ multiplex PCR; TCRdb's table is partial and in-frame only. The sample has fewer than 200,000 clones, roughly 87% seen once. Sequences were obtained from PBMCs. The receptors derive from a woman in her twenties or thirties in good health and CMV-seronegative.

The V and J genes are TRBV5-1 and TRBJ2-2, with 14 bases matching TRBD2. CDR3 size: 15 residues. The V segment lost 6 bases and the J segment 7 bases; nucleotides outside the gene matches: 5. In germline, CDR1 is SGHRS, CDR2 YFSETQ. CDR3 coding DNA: TGCGCCAGCAAGACTAGCGGGAGGGCCGACGGGGAGCTGTTTTTT. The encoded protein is CASKTSGRADGELFF.

The chain's CDR3 is CASSLLGSTYEQYF. The CDR3 DNA is TGTGCCAGCAGCTTGTTGGGCAGTACCTACGAGCAGTACTTC. The genes are TRBV5-6 and TRBJ2-7; no firm D call. Per the germline V gene, CDR1 is SGHDT and CDR2 is YYEEEE. With 1 base removed from V and 2 bases from J, the gap between germline ends came to 10 bases. The CDR3 has 14 amino acids.

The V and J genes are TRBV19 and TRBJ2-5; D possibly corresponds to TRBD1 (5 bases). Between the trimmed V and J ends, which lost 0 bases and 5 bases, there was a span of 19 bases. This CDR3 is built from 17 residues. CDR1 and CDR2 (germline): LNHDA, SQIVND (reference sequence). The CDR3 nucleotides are TGTGCCAGTAGTATAGATCTTGGCCGGGCAGGGCGCGAGACCCAGTACTTC. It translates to CASSIDLGRAGRETQYF.

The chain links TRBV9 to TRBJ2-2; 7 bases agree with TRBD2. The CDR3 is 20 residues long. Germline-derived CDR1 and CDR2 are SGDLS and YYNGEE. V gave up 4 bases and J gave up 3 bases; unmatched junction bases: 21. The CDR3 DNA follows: TGTGCCAGCAGCATCCCTATGTTAGCGGGTAGGATGTGGGACACCGGGGAGCTGTTTTTT. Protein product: CASSIPMLAGRMWDTGELFF.

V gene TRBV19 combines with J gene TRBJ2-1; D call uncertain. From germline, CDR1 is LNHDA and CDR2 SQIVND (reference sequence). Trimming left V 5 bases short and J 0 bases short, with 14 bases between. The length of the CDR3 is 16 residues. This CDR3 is CASSSRGILSYNEQFF. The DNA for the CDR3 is TGTGCCAGTAGTTCGAGAGGCATCCTCTCCTACAATGAGCAGTTCTTC.

CDR3 sequence reads: CASSVPGRVAFF. CDR3 sequence (DNA): TGTGCCAGCAGCGTACCGGGGAGGGTAGCTTTCTTT. The chain recombines TRBV9 with TRBJ1-1, with unresolved D. Germline V gene sequence: CDR1 SGDLS, CDR2 YYNGEE. The length of the CDR3 is 12 residues. V dropped 1 base and J dropped 10 bases, with 11 bases sitting between them.

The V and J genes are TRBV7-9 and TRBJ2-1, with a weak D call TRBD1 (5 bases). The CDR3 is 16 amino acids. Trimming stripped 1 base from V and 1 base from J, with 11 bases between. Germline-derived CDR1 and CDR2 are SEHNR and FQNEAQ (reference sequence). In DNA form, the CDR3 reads TGTGCCAGCAGCTTAGACCCCAGGGTGTCCTACAATGAGCAGTTCTTC. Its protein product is CASSLDPRVSYNEQFF.

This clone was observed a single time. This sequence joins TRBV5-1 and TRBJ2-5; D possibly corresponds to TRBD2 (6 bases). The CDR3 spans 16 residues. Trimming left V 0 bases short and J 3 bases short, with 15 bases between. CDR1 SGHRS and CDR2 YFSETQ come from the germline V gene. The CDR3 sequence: CASSLGLGGSEETQYF. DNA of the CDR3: TGCGCCAGCAGCTTGGGCCTTGGAGGGTCGGAAGAGACCCAGTACTTC.

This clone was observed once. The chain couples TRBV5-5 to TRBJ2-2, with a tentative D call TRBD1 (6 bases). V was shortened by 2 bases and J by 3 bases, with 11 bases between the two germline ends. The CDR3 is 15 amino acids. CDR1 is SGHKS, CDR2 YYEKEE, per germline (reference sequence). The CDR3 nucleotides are TGTGCCAGCAGCTTTTCAGGGGCGGACACCGGGGAGCTGTTTTTT. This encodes CASSFSGADTGELFF.

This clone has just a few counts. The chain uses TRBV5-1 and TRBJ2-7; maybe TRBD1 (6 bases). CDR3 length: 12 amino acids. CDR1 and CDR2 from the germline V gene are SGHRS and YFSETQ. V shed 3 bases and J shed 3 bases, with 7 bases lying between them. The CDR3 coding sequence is TGCGCCAGCAGCTCGACAGGCTACGAGCAGTACTTC. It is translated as CASSSTGYEQYF.

CDR3 loop: CASSLVGAGETQYF. CDR3 nucleotide sequence: TGCGCCAGCAGCTTGGTAGGGGCCGGGGAGACCCAGTACTTC. The rearrangement links TRBV5-1 to TRBJ2-5, with D possibly TRBD1 on 5 matching bases. The CDR3 is 14 amino acids. Germline V gene data show CDR1 as SGHRS and CDR2 as YFSETQ. V was cut by 0 bases and J by 5 bases, with 11 bases left in between.

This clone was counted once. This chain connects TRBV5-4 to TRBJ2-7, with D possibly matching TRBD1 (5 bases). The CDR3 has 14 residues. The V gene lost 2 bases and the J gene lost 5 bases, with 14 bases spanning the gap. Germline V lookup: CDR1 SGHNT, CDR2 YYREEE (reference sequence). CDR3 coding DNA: TGTGCCAGCAGCTTTTCGTCAGGGCGGCACGAGCAGTACTTC. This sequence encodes CASSFSSGRHEQYF. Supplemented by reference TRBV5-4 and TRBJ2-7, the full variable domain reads ETGVTQSPTHLIKTRGQQVTLRCSSQSGHNTVSWYQQALGQGPQFIFQYYREEENGRGNFPPRFSGLQFPNYSSELNVNALELDDSALYLCASSFSSGRHEQYFGPGTRLTVT.

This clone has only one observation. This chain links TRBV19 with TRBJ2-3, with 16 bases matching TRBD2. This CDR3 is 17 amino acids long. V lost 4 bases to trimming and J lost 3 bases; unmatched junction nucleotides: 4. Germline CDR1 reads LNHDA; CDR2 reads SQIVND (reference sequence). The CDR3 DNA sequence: TGTGCCAGTAGTACGGGACTAGCGGGGGGGCCTACAGATACGCAGTATTTT. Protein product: CASSTGLAGGPTDTQYF.

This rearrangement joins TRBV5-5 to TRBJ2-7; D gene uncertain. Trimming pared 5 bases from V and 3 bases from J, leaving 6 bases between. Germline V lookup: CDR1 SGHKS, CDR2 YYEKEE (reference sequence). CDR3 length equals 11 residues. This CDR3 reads CASRADYEQYF. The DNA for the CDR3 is TGTGCCAGCAGGGCAGACTACGAGCAGTACTTC.

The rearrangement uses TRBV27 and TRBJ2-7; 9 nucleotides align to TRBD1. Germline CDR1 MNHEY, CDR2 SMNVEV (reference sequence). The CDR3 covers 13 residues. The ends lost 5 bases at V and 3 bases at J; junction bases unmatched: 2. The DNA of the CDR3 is TGTGCCAGCAGTCGGGACAGGGACTACGAGCAGTACTTC. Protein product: CASSRDRDYEQYF.

In nucleotides, the CDR3 is TGTGCCAGCCGGGGGGGGACCGTGAATGAAAAACTGTTTTTT. Its translation is CASRGGTVNEKLFF. V usage is TRBV19 and J usage is TRBJ1-4, with a weak D call TRBD1 (5 bases). The CDR3 runs to 14 residues. The germline gives CDR1 LNHDA, CDR2 SQIVND (reference sequence). V was clipped by 9 bases and J by 5 bases, with 16 bases between them.

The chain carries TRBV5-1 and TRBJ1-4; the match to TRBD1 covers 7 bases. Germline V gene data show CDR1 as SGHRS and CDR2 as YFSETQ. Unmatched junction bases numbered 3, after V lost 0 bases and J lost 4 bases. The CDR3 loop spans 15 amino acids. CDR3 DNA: TGCGCCAGCAGCTTGGTGGGACAGCTTAATGAAAAACTGTTTTTT. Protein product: CASSLVGQLNEKLFF.